A single sample gave rise to the 18 T cell receptor beta chains below, sequenced in a study of blood T cell repertoires in COVID-19. Assay: immunoSEQ multiplex PCR; the TCRdb copy retains only in-frame clones and omits some. This table has about 11,000 clones, 88% appearing once. Sequencing used peripheral blood. The source of these receptors is a human donor in a cohort sampled during active COVID-19.

The chain employs TRBV29-1 and TRBJ2-6, with unresolved D. From germline, CDR1 is SQVTM and CDR2 ANQGSEA. Trimming left V 5 bases short and J 0 bases short, with 8 bases between. The CDR3 contains 14 residues. CDR3 in amino acids: CSVKPSSGANVLTF. CDR3 nucleotides: TGCAGCGTTAAACCTAGCTCTGGGGCCAACGTCCTGACTTTC.

The chain carries TRBV12-5 and TRBJ1-1; D might be TRBD1 (5 bases). Germline V gene lookup returns CDR1 LGHNT and CDR2 FRNRAP. Trimming removed 5 bases from V and 4 bases from J, with 11 bases in between. The CDR3 contains 13 residues. Here the CDR3 reads CASGPSGGTEAFF. The CDR3, as DNA: TGTGCTAGTGGTCCCTCGGGGGGCACTGAAGCTTTCTTT.

This rearrangement joins TRBV30 to TRBJ1-2; D gene ambiguous. The CDR3 has 16 amino acids. Between the trimmed V and J ends, which lost 0 bases and 6 bases, there was a span of 20 bases. Per germline, CDR1 GTSNPN and CDR2 SVGIG (reference sequence). The CDR3 bases are TGTGCCTGGAGTGTGCACCCCATAATACAGAGAAATGGCTACACCTTC. Amino acids: CAWSVHPIIQRNGYTF.

V and J are TRBV7-9 and TRBJ1-5, with 7 bases matching TRBD1. The V gene's germline CDR1 is SEHNR and CDR2 FQNEAQ (reference sequence). With V trimmed by 0 bases and J by 4 bases, 3 bases remained unmatched. The CDR3 extends over 15 amino acids. The CDR3 sequence is CASSLAGQENQPQHF. As DNA, the CDR3 is TGTGCCAGCAGCTTAGCAGGACAGGAGAATCAGCCCCAGCATTTT.

The chain links TRBV7-2 to TRBJ1-2; a weak D match, TRBD1 (6 bases). V shed 5 bases and J shed 0 bases, with 16 bases lying between them. Germline V gene data show CDR1 as SGHTA and CDR2 as FQGNSA. CDR3 length: 16 amino acids. Here the CDR3 reads CASSTPGEGANYGYTF. The CDR3 DNA is TGTGCCAGCAGCACCCCAGGGGAGGGGGCTAACTATGGCTACACCTTC.

The chain couples TRBV9 to TRBJ1-3; no reliable D call. The V gene's germline CDR1 is SGDLS and CDR2 YYNGEE. There are 15 residues in the CDR3. V gave up 6 bases and J gave up 0 bases, with 13 bases separating them. The CDR3: CASTTDPSSGNTIYF. CDR3 DNA: TGTGCCAGCACCACAGACCCGAGCTCTGGAAACACCATATATTTT.

The chain couples TRBV11-2 to TRBJ1-6; TRBD1 aligns across 7 bases. This CDR3 region has 15 residues. J was trimmed by 6 bases and V by 3 bases; bases with no gene match: 5. The germline CDR1 and CDR2 sequences are SGHAT and FQNNGV. CDR3 DNA sequence: TGTGCCAGCAGCTTCCGACAGGGCATTAATTCACCCCTCCACTTT. This sequence encodes CASSFRQGINSPLHF.

The chain employs TRBV4-2 and TRBJ2-6; TRBD2 agrees at 13 bases. This CDR3 has 23 residues. Germline V lookup: CDR1 LGHNA, CDR2 YNFKEQ. Trimming cost V 2 bases and J 0 bases; bases outside gene matches: 16. The CDR3 here is CASSQPPGTSGDPPYSGANVLTF. CDR3 sequence (DNA): TGTGCCAGCAGCCAACCCCCCGGGACTAGCGGGGACCCACCCTACTCTGGGGCCAACGTCCTGACTTTC.

The V call is TRBV5-8, the J call TRBJ2-5; D gene uncertain. The V gene's germline CDR1 is SGHTS and CDR2 YDEGEE. The CDR3 has 16 residues. V was clipped by 1 base and J by 2 bases, with 15 bases between them. This CDR3 is CASSLYGRRLQETQYF. As DNA, the CDR3 is TGTGCCAGCAGCTTGTATGGTCGGCGGCTACAAGAGACCCAGTACTTC.

The chain is built from TRBV14 and TRBJ1-1; D is possibly TRBD1 (6 bases). Germline assignment: CDR1 SGHDN and CDR2 FVKESK. V lost 2 bases, J lost 6 bases, and 16 bases lay in between. This CDR3 contains 15 residues. This chain's CDR3 is CASSQWKGGASEAFF. CDR3 DNA: TGTGCCAGCAGCCAATGGAAAGGGGGAGCATCTGAAGCTTTCTTT. Full variable domain (remainder filled in from reference TRBV14 and TRBJ1-1): EAGVTQFPSHSVIEKGQTVTLRCDPISGHDNLYWYRRVMGKEIKFLLHFVKESKQDESGMPNNRFLAERTGGTYSTLKVQPAELEDSGVYFCASSQWKGGASEAFFGQGTRLTVV.

J is TRBJ2-5 and V is TRBV7-2, with D possibly TRBD2 on 5 matching bases. The germline V and J ends were trimmed by 8 bases and 3 bases, with 19 bases remaining between them. The CDR3 runs 15 residues. The germline CDR1 and CDR2 sequences are SGHTA and FQGNSA. CDR3 nucleotide sequence: TGTGCCAGCCATTATGTGGGTTGGGAGAAAGAGACCCAGTACTTC. Encoded protein: CASHYVGWEKETQYF. The full variable domain, rest sourced from reference TRBV7-2 and TRBJ2-5, is GAGVSQSPSNKVTEKGKDVELRCDPISGHTALYWYRQSLGQGLEFLIYFQGNSAPDKSGLPSDRFSAERTGGSVSTLTIQRTQQEDSAVYLCASHYVGWEKETQYFGPGTRLLVL.

V gene TRBV14 combines with J gene TRBJ2-7; 7 bases are a match to TRBD1. The CDR3 has 15 amino acids. Germline V gene sequence: CDR1 SGHDN, CDR2 FVKESK. The J segment lost 3 bases and the V segment lost 4 bases, leaving 9 bases of the junction unmatched. The DNA of the CDR3 is TGTGCCAGCAGCCCCTTAAGGGACAGCGTCTACGAGCAGTACTTC. Its protein product is CASSPLRDSVYEQYF.

In nucleotides, the CDR3 is TGCGCCAGCAGCTTGGACCCAGGGAGCACAGATACGCAGTATTTT. The encoded protein is CASSLDPGSTDTQYF. The gene calls are TRBV5-1 and TRBJ2-3; D is perhaps TRBD1 (5 bases). The CDR3 runs to 15 residues. The V end was cut by 0 bases, the J end by 0 bases, with 8 bases between. Per the germline V gene, CDR1 is SGHRS and CDR2 is YFSETQ.

The V and J genes are TRBV7-2 and TRBJ2-1, with TRBD1 matching 9 bases. Germline V CDR1 and CDR2: SGHTA, FQGNSA. After removal of 5 bases from V and 9 bases from J, the junction contained 17 bases not matched to a gene. The CDR3 consists of 17 residues. CDR3 nucleotides: TGTGCCAGCAGCCAAGGTCCGAGGACAGGGGCGAGGGTTGAGCAGTTCTTC. Translation gives CASSQGPRTGARVEQFF.

This chain connects TRBV7-9 to TRBJ1-2, with a possible D match to TRBD1 (5 bases). This CDR3 is built from 16 residues. V lost 5 bases, J lost 8 bases, and 24 bases lay in between. In germline, CDR1 is SEHNR, CDR2 FQNEAQ (reference sequence). CDR3 bases: TGTGCCAGCAGCCCGGAATCGGGGGTGTACGGTAGCGGCTACACCTTC. It yields the protein CASSPESGVYGSGYTF.

This sequence joins TRBV11-3 and TRBJ2-7, with D possibly matching TRBD1 (5 bases). The length of the CDR3 is 13 residues. V lost 6 bases and J lost 2, with 11 bases in between. Germline values: CDR1 SGHNT, CDR2 YENEEA. CDR3 nucleotide sequence: TGTGCCAGCAGTAGGGGCAGGGCCTACGAGCAGTACTTC. It encodes CASSRGRAYEQYF. The entire variable domain, with the rest obtained from reference TRBV11-3 and TRBJ2-7, is as follows: EAGVVQSPRYKIIEKKQPVAFWCNPISGHNTLYWYLQNLGQGPELLIRYENEEAVDDSQLPKDRFSAERLKGVDSTLKIQPAELGDSAVYLCASSRGRAYEQYFGPGTRLTVT.

The chain is built from TRBV30 and TRBJ1-4, with D possibly being TRBD1 (6 bases). V lost 0 bases and J 9 bases, leaving 14 bases between the germline ends. The length of the CDR3 is 14 residues. Germline CDR1 is GTSNPN and CDR2 is SVGIG (reference sequence). CDR3 loop: CAWSVQGGIKKLFF. In nucleotides, the CDR3 is TGTGCCTGGAGTGTACAAGGGGGTATAAAAAAACTGTTTTTT.

The chain combines TRBV7-9 with TRBJ2-3, with TRBD2 matching 9 bases. Losses at the gene ends were 5 bases for V and 2 bases for J; bases not matched to a gene: 5. The CDR3 contains 15 residues. Germline assignment: CDR1 SEHNR and CDR2 FQNEAQ (reference sequence). In nucleotides, the CDR3 is TGTGCCAGCAGCCTGCTAGCGGGGCTCACAGATACGCAGTATTTT. It specifies CASSLLAGLTDTQYF.